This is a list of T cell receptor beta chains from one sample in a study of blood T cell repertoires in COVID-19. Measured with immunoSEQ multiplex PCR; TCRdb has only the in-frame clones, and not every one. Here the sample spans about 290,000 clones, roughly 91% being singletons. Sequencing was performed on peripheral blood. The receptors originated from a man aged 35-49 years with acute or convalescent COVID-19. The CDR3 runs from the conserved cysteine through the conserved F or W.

CDR3aa: CATSRVGGPPYEQYF
j_gene: TRBJ2-7
v_gene: TRBV15

CDR3aa: CAISPQGGGTGGSPLHF
j_gene: TRBJ1-6
v_gene: TRBV10-3

CDR3aa: CSARRGDGYTF
j_gene: TRBJ1-2
v_gene: TRBV20-1

CDR3aa: CASSVPGHPNTEAFF
j_gene: TRBJ1-1
v_gene: TRBV5-1

CDR3aa: CASRSGGSTGELFF
j_gene: TRBJ2-2
v_gene: TRBV6-6

CDR3aa: CASSPGTGDITYEQYF
j_gene: TRBJ2-7
v_gene: TRBV5-4

CDR3aa: CASSQGMALNEQFF
j_gene: TRBJ2-1
v_gene: TRBV4-1

CDR3aa: CASSDSMVTQGYGYTF
j_gene: TRBJ1-2
v_gene: TRBV6-4

CDR3aa: CATSAQGARNEQYF
j_gene: TRBJ2-7
v_gene: TRBV24-1

CDR3aa: CASSEGWPLETQYF
j_gene: TRBJ2-5
v_gene: TRBV10-1

CDR3aa: CASSPNPSGYTDTQYF
j_gene: TRBJ2-3
v_gene: TRBV11-2

CDR3aa: CASSYGLRDQPQHF
j_gene: TRBJ1-5
v_gene: TRBV5-6

CDR3aa: CASSSNQVEGYTF
j_gene: TRBJ1-2
v_gene: TRBV12-3/TRBV12-4

CDR3aa: CASRFPGQGGSPLHF
j_gene: TRBJ1-6
v_gene: TRBV12-2

CDR3aa: CATSDGHDNEQFF
j_gene: TRBJ2-1
v_gene: TRBV24-1

CDR3aa: CASSENRRGRSGELFF
j_gene: TRBJ2-2
v_gene: TRBV2

CDR3aa: CASSGEAGKIEKYF
j_gene: TRBJ2-7
v_gene: TRBV7-2

CDR3aa: CASSPTGLSYEQYF
j_gene: TRBJ2-7
v_gene: TRBV18

CDR3aa: CASSYTGARGGNEKLFF
j_gene: TRBJ1-4
v_gene: TRBV7-9

CDR3aa: CASSPGFYEKLFF
j_gene: TRBJ1-4
v_gene: TRBV7-9

CDR3aa: CASSLRDRGLSPLHF
j_gene: TRBJ1-6
v_gene: TRBV7-8

CDR3aa: CATQPGDGYYGYTF
j_gene: TRBJ1-2
v_gene: TRBV25-1

CDR3aa: CSVVKAGGRDYEQYF
j_gene: TRBJ2-7
v_gene: TRBV29-1

CDR3aa: CATQGALGYGYTF
j_gene: TRBJ1-2
v_gene: TRBV6-5

CDR3aa: CASSPDRNYGYTF
j_gene: TRBJ1-2
v_gene: TRBV5-4

CDR3aa: CASSFSGAQPQHF
j_gene: TRBJ1-5
v_gene: TRBV7-2

CDR3aa: CASSINRVTYEQYF
j_gene: TRBJ2-7
v_gene: TRBV6-5

CDR3aa: CASSAPGSGQGYYGYTF
j_gene: TRBJ1-2
v_gene: TRBV25-1

CDR3aa: CASTGDSYSNQPQHF
j_gene: TRBJ1-5
v_gene: TRBV6-5

CDR3aa: CATSRVIGTAFYGYTF
j_gene: TRBJ1-2
v_gene: TRBV15

CDR3aa: CASRSMRNTEAFF
j_gene: TRBJ1-1
v_gene: TRBV28

CDR3aa: CASSQDRGLAGDFLAKNIQYF
j_gene: TRBJ2-4
v_gene: TRBV4-2

CDR3aa: CASSKDRVNRRNYGYTF
j_gene: TRBJ1-2
v_gene: TRBV21-1

CDR3aa: CASSQAGSYGYTF
j_gene: TRBJ1-2
v_gene: TRBV3-1/TRBV3-2

CDR3aa: CASSRTGNTQYF
j_gene: TRBJ2-3
v_gene: TRBV5-6

CDR3aa: CATSDGSFEGQYF
j_gene: TRBJ2-7
v_gene: TRBV24-1

CDR3aa: CASSPLEWAGGNTIYF
j_gene: TRBJ1-3
v_gene: TRBV18